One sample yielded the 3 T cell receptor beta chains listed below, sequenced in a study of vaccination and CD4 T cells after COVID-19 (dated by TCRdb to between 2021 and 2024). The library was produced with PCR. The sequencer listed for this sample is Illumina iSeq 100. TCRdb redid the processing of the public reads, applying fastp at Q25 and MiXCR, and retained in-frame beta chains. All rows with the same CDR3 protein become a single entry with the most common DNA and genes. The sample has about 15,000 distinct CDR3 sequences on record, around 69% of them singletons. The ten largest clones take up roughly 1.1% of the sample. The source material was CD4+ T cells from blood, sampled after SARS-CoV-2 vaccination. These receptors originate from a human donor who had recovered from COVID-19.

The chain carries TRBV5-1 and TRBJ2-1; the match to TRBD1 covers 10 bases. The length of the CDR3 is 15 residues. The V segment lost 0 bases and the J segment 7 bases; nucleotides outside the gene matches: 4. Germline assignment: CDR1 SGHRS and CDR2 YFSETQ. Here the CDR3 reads CASSLGGTGVNEQFF. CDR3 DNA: TGCGCCAGCAGCTTGGGTGGGACAGGGGTTAATGAGCAGTTCTTC.

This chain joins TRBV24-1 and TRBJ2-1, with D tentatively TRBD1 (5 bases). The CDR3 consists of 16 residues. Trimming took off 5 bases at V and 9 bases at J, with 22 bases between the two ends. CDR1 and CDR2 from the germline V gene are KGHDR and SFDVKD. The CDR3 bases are TGTGCCACCAGTGGCCTGACAGCCCCCTCAATGAGTGAGCAGTTCTTC. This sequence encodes CATSGLTAPSMSEQFF.

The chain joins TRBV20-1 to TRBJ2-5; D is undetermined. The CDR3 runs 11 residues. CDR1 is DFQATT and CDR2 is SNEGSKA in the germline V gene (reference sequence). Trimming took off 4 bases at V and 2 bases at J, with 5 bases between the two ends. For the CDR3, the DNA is TGCAGTGCTATGGAGCAAGAGACCCAGTACTTC. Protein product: CSAMEQETQYF.